These T cell receptor beta chains were read from a single sample in a study of T cells after yellow fever vaccination. A single record per CDR3 protein comes from TCRdb applying MiXCR to the 5' RACE reads. There are 120,000 or so distinct CDR3 sequences in the sample; 15% occur only once, and around 40% lies in the top ten. This specimen consisted of CD8+ T cells sorted from PBMCs, obtained 5 days after the yellow fever booster vaccination. The receptors here all came from a man between 18 and 35 years old who received the YFV17D yellow fever vaccine. The conserved cysteine and the conserved F or W are not part of the CDR3 here. The D gene is left open where the match is weak. Not all rows give a size; the values are once, few, many and, for expanded clones, a class.

>TRBV7-2|NA|NA
ASSLELGPGYEQY
>TRBV12-3/TRBV12-4|NA|once
ASSYIGIRDTDTQY
>TRBV29-1|NA|NA
SALWARTEAF
>TRBV5-4|NA|NA
ACTIWGLGSGYT
>TRBV7-6|NA|NA
ASSPRGPSTEAF
>TRBV12-3/TRBV12-4|TRBD2|NA
ASSHTSGYTDTQY
>TRBV6-5|NA|NA
ASSYSTAPPNQPQH
>TRBV12-5|NA|few
ASGLPTGGLQETQY
>TRBV2|NA|NA
ATHLGSSYNEQF
>TRBV2|TRBD1|NA
ASSGGTGAINYGYT
>TRBV20-1|NA|few
SARDRSHNYGYT
>TRBV5-6|NA|NA
ASSFRPSTDTQY
>TRBV15|NA|few
ATSRETGGQDTQY
>TRBV11-3|NA|NA
ASSLFDSPGGELF
>TRBV4-1|NA|NA
ASSPSVWYEQY
>TRBV20-1|TRBD1|few
SAPTGVREETQY
>TRBV7-9|TRBD2|many
ASSGERGGTDTQY
>TRBV5-4|TRBD1|few
ASSLGDSSYEQY
>TRBV12-3/TRBV12-4|TRBD2|NA
ASSFGGAIKETQY
>TRBV5-1|NA|few
ASSSDTSSYNEQF
>TRBV4-3|NA|NA
ASSQTRAYEQY
>TRBV4-1|TRBD1|few
ASSNRDRDWDTEAF
>TRBV7-2|NA|few
ASSLAEGEEDQPQH
>TRBV29-1|NA|NA
SVDWLGNEQY
>TRBV6-5|NA|NA
ASSYGKNTGELF
>TRBV2|NA|NA
ASAPGSSYNEQF